This T cell receptor beta chain is drawn from a study of blood T cells in healthy people across ages. A few counts support this clonotype. Its antigen is not known. Study-level results: Diversity figures derived from one million T cells were judged to underestimate the true value. Roughly linear declines in TCR beta diversity per million T cells occurred with age.

Using a J-beta primer mix together with a sample-barcoded 5' primer, a second PCR was run for about 6 to 12 cycles. TCRdb re-derived calls from the 5' RACE reads in MiXCR, one entry per CDR3 protein. The data show around 800,000 distinct CDR3 sequences, around a quarter seen once. V was cut by 2 bases and J by 1 base, with 8 bases left in between. Germline CDR1 reads MNHEY; CDR2 reads SMNVEV (reference sequence). The CDR3 sequence is 15 residues long. The same specimen was also included in a second study, on T cells of mothers and their children. As that study records: Evidence of persistent microchimeric T cell clones was absent.

The source of this sequence is a boy between 5 and 17 years old in good health. V and J are TRBV27 and TRBJ2-2; D may be TRBD1 (6 bases). Material for sequencing was blood. The CDR3 sequence is CASSLLGQNTGELFF. CDR3 DNA sequence: TGTGCCAGCAGTTTACTGGGACAGAACACCGGGGAGCTGTTTTTT.